A selection of T cell receptor beta chains follows, all from one sample in a study of beta chain features in type 1 diabetes. Clones were read by immunoSEQ multiplex PCR, and TCRdb kept only the in-frame ones, dropping some. The sample yields about 710,000 clones, roughly an eighth seen once. Sequenced input: naive CD4+ T cells from blood. The receptors were gathered from a man aged 18-30 years with type 1 diabetes. Each CDR3 is given with its conserved first and last residue. Fields, in order: V gene, CDR3 protein.

TRBV25-1 | CASSKYTGELFF
TRBV7-2 | CASSFSGSDSYEQYF
TRBV7-9 | CASSPSKSSSYEQYF
TRBV5-4 | CASSLRLAGGTDTQYF
TRBV5-4 | CAAGTVSGNTIYF
TRBV29-1 | CSADPTYNEQFF
TRBV4-1 | CASSPGQGMDQPQHF
TRBV7-2 | CASSLVGGNQPQHF
TRBV7-9 | CASSEGTDRYYGYTF
TRBV2 | CASRAGGQDTEAFF
TRBV5-1 | CASSLDSGGETQYF
TRBV30 | CAWSVQTRGNQPQHF
TRBV9 | CASKGGPNTGELFF
TRBV30 | CAWSVDNEQYF
TRBV4-3 | CASSQEFRGQGYGYTF
TRBV28 | CASSLLYGYTF
TRBV7-9 | CASSGRANEQFF
TRBV7-9 | CASSPRTGSYEQYF
TRBV4-1 | CASSQDGREGEKLFF
TRBV27 | CASKSGNTEAFF
TRBV6-6 | CASSYRGGGNTEAFF
TRBV7-2 | CASSPREGLAGAETQYF
TRBV10-2 | CASKFSGGTEAFF
TRBV9 | CASSVGTFHYGYTF
TRBV6-5 | CASSYGRGVGNSPLHF
TRBV4-1 | CASSLRIEGRGQPQHF
TRBV25-1 | CASSGPTGTGVMNTEAFF
TRBV27 | CASSLSQGNDEQYF
TRBV7-2 | CASSLTRGSGYTQYF
TRBV7-2 | CASSSVGGETQYF
TRBV4-2 | CASSQASPRLAGGSEETQYF
TRBV7-9 | CASSAGQALNEKLFF
TRBV5-1 | CASSLDHEQYF
TRBV27 | CASSVRHHYEQYF
TRBV19 | CASSTNPRPANTGELFF
TRBV18 | CASSPYGDEQFF
TRBV7-2 | CASSSDYNYNEQFF
TRBV2 | CAAAGRATEAFF
TRBV25-1 | CASSVVSTSGQLEQYF
TRBV20-1 | CSAKKNTEAFF
TRBV30 | CAWSVLFGYEQYF
TRBV18 | CASSRTRGSSDTQYF
TRBV6-5 | CASSHGGSNEKLFF